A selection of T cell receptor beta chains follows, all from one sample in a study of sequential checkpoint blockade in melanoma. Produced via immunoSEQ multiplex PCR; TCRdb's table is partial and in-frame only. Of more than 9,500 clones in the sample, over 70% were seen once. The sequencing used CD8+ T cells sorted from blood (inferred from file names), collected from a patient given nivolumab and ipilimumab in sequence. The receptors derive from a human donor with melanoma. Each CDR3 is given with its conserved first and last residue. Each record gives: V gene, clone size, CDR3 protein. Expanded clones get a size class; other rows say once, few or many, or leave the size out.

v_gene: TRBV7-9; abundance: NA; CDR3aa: CASSLGGGGTQYF
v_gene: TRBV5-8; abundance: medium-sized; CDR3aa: CASSYHNSNQPQHF
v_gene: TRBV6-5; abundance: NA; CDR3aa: CASSFTSGEQYF
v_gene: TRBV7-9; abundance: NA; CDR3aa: CASSSDSHGYTF
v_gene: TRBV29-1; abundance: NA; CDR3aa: CSVDRGTPGAFF
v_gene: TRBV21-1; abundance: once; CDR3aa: CASSKIGSGEETQYF
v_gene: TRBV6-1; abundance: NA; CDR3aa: CASSEIQGDRGREFLFF
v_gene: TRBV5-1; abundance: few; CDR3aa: CASSPRTGSSSDTQYF
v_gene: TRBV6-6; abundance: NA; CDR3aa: CASSLQGNTDTQYF
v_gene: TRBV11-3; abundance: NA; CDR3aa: CASSLGVRGYTF
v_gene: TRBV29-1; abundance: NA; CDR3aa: CSVGGLTPNTEAFF
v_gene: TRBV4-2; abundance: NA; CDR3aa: CASSPGTGFDNEQFF
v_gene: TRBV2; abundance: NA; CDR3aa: CASRSRAAWDEQFF
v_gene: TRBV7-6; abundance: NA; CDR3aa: CASSLGPLDTEAFF
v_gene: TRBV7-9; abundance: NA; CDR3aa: CASSLAGPGNEQFF
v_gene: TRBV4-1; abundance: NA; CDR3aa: CASSRGALSGGAIGELFF
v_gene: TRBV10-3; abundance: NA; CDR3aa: CAISGDRAYEQYF
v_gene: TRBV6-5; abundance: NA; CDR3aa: CASRTLGQSTDTQYF
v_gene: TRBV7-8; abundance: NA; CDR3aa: CASSLIFRPEYQETQYF
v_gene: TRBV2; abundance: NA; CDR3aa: CASTGTSNTEAFF
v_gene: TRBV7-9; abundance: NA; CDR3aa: CASAPRGVSTDTQYF
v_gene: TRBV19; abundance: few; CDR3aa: CASTPGMGRNQPQHF
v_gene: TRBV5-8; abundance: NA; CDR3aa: CASSWGQGNRETQYF
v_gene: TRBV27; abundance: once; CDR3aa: CASQAGWRQPQHF
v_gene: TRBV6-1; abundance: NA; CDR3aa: CASSDGDGSYNEQFF
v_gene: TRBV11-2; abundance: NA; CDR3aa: CASSPYPVAGGLTTGELFF
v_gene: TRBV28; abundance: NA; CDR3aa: CASRQETGGGWGYTF
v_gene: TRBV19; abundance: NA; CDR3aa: CASSNRDRAYEQYF
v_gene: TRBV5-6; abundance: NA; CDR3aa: CASSLRGTEAFF
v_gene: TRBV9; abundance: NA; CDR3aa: CASGGGTSDYEQYF
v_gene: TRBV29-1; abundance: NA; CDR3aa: CSVRGLYGYTF
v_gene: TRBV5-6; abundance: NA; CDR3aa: CASSSGQNSFSYNSPLHF
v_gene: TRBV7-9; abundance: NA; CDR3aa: CASSGQGISTDTQYF
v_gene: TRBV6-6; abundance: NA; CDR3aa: CASSSRTYEQYF
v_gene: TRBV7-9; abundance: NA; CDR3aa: CASSSTVNSNQPQHF
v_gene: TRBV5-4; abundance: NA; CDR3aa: CASSLGPGTGGSSTGELFF
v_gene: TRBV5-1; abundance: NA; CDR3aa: CASSLGSLAAFYEQYF
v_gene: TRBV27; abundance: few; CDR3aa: CASSSQGRAFTEAFF
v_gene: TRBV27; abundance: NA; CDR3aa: CASSPSYNEQFF
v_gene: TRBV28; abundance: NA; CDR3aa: CAIGTGTTEAFF
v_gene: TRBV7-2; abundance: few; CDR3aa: CASSLGSGARYNEQFF
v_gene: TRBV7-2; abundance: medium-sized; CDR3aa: CASSFPGSRETQYF
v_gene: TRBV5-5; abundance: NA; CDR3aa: CASSENYGYTF
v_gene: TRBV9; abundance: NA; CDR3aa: CASSAGTGAASYEQYF
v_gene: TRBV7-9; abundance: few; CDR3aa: CASSFGGNQPQHF
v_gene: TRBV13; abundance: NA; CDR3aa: CASSHQWGANTGELFF
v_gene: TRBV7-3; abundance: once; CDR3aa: CASSLRGDTGELFF
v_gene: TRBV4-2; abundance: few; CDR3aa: CASSQDTSGGSDTQYF
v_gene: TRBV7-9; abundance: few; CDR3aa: CASSGRGVSTDTQYF